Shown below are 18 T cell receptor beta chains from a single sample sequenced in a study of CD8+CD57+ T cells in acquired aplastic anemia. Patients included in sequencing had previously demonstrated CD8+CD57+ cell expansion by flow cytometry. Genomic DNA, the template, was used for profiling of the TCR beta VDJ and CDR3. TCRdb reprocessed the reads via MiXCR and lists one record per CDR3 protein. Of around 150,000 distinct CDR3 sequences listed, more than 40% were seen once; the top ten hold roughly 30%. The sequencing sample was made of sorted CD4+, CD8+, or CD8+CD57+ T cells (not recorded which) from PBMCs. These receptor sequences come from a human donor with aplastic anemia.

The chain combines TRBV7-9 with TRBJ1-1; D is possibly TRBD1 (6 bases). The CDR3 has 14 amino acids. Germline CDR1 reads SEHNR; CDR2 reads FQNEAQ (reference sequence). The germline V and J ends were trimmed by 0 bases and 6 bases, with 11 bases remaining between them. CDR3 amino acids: CASSLAVGGAEAFF. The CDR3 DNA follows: TGTGCCAGCAGCTTAGCAGTGGGGGGCGCTGAAGCTTTCTTT.

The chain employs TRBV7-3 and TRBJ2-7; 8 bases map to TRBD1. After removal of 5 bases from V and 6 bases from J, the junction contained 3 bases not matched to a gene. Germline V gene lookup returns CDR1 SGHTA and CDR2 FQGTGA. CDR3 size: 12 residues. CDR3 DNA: TGTGCCAGCAGCCCGGACAGGGCCGAGCAGTACTTC. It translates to CASSPDRAEQYF.

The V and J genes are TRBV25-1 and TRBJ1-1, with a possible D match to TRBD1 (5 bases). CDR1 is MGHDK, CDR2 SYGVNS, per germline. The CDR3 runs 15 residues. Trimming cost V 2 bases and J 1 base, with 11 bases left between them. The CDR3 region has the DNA TGTGCCAGCAGTGAAGGTGGGGCAAAGAACACTGAAGCTTTCTTT. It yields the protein CASSEGGAKNTEAFF.

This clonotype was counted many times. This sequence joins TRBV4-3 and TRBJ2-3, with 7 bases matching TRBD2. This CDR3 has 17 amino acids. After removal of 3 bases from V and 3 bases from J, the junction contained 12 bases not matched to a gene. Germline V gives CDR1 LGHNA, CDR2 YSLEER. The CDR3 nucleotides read TGCGCCAGCAGCCAGGGAGGGGCGGGAGTGGGGACAGATACGCAGTATTTT. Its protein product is CASSQGGAGVGTDTQYF.

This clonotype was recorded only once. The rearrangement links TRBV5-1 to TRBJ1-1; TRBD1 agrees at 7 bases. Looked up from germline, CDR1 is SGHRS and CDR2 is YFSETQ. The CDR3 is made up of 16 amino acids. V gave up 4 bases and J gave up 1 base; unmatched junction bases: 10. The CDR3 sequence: CASSPIPGQPNTEAFF. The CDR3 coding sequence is TGCGCCAGCAGCCCCATCCCGGGACAGCCGAACACTGAAGCTTTCTTT.

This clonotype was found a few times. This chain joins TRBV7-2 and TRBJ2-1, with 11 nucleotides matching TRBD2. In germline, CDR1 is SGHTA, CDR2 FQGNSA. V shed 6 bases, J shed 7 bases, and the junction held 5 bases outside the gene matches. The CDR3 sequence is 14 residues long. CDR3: CASRTSGSGNEQFF. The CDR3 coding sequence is TGTGCCAGCAGAACTAGCGGGAGTGGTAATGAGCAGTTCTTC.

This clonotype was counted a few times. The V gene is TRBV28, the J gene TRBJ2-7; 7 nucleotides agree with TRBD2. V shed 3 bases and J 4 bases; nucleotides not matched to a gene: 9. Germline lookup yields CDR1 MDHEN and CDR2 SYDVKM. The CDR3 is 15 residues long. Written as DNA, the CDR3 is TGTGCCAGCAGTTTCCCTGGCGGGAGACGGTACGAGCAGTACTTC. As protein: CASSFPGGRRYEQYF.

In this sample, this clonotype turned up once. The CDR3 loop reads CASSLVAGTTYEQYF. CDR3 DNA sequence: TGCGCCAGCAGCTTGGTCGCAGGAACGACCTACGAGCAGTACTTC. The chain has TRBV5-1 and TRBJ2-7; no clear D gene. Trimming pared 0 bases from V and 2 bases from J, leaving 12 bases between. Germline V gives CDR1 SGHRS, CDR2 YFSETQ. CDR3 length: 15 amino acids.

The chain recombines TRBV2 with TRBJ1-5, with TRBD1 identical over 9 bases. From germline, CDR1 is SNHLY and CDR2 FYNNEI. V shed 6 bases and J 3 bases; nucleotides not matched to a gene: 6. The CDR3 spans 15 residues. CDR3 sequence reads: CASSHRTGVNQPQHF. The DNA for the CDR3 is TGTGCCAGCAGCCACCGGACAGGGGTCAATCAGCCCCAGCATTTT.

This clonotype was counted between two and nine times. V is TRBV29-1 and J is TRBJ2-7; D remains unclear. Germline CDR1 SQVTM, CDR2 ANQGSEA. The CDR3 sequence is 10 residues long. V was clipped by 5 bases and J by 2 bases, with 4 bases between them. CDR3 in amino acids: CSVTTYEQYF. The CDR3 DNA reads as TGCAGCGTTACGACCTACGAGCAGTACTTC.

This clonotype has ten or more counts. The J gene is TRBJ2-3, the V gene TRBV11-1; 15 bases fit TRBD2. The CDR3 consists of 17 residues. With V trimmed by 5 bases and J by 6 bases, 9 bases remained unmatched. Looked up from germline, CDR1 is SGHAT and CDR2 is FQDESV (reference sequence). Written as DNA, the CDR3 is TGTGCCAGCAGCCTCGGGACTAGCGGGAGGTTGTATGATACGCAGTATTTT. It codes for CASSLGTSGRLYDTQYF.

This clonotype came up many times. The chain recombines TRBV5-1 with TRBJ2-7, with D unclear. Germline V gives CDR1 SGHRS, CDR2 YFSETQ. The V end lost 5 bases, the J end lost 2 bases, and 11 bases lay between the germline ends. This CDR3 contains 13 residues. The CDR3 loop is CASSLTPTYEQYF. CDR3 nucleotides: TGCGCCAGCAGTCTCACTCCGACCTACGAGCAGTACTTC.

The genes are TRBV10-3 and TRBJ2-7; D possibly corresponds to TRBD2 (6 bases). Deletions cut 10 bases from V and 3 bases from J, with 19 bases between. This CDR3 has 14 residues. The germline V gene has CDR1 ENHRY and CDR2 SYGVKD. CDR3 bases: TGTGCCAGCAGCCAACGCGGGGAATACTACGAGCAGTACTTC. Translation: CASSQRGEYYEQYF.

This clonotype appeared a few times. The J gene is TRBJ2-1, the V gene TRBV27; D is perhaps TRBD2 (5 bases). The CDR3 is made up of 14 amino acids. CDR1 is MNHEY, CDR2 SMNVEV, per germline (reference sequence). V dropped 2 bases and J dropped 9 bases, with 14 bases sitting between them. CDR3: CASSLGGVWGEQFF. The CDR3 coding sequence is TGTGCCAGCAGTTTAGGAGGAGTTTGGGGTGAGCAGTTCTTC.

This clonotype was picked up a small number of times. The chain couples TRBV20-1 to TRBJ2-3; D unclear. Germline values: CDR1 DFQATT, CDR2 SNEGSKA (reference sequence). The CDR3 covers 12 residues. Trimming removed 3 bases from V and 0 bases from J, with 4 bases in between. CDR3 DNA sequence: TGCAGTGCTAGGTCTAGCACAGATACGCAGTATTTT. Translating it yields CSARSSTDTQYF.

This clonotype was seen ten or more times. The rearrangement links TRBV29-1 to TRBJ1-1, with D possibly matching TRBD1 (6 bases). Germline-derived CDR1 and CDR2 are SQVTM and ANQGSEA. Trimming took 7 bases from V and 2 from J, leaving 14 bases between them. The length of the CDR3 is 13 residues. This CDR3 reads CSAPGARNTEAFF. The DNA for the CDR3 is TGCAGCGCCCCAGGGGCTCGTAACACTGAAGCTTTCTTT.

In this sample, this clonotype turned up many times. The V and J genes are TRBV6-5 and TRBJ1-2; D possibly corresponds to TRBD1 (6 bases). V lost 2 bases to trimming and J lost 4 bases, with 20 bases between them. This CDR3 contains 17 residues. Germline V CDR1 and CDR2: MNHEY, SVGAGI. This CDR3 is CASSYLGSGAISYGYTF. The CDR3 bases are TGTGCCAGCAGTTACCTAGGGTCAGGGGCCATTAGCTATGGCTACACCTTC.

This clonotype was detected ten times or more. As DNA, the CDR3 is TGTGCCAGCAGCTTCCTGGAGGGCACTGAAGCTTTCTTT. This encodes CASSFLEGTEAFF. The rearrangement joins TRBV7-8 to TRBJ1-1, with D unclear. V was cut by 3 bases and J by 4 bases, with 9 bases left in between. Germline lookup yields CDR1 SGHVS and CDR2 FQNEAQ. This CDR3 region has 13 residues.